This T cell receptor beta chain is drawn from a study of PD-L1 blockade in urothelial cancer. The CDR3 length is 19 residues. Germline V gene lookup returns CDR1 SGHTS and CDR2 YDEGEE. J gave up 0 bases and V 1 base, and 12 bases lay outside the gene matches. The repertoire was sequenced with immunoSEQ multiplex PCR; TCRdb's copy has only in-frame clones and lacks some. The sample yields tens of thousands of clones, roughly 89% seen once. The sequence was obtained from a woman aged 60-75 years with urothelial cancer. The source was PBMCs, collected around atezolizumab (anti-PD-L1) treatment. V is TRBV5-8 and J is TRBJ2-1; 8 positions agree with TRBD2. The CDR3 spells CASSLWGDTGGSSYNEQFF. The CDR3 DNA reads TGTGCCAGCAGCTTGTGGGGGGACACGGGAGGGTCCTCCTACAATGAGCAGTTCTTC.